Following are 15 T cell receptor beta chains from one sample sequenced in a study of tissue T cells after allogeneic stem cell transplantation. The protocol was immunoSEQ multiplex PCR, while the TCRdb copy is restricted to in-frame clones and leaves out a portion. Of about 3,300 clones in the sample, about two thirds were seen once. The source material was tissue from the right colon, sampled at autopsy. The receptors come from a male donor older than 55 with lung cancer.

This clone was recorded a few times. J is TRBJ2-7 and V is TRBV6-2 or TRBV6-3; the D is unclear. The V end lost 0 bases, the J end lost 6 bases, and 9 bases lay between the germline ends. Germline lookup yields CDR1 MNHEY and CDR2 SVGEGT. This CDR3 has 13 amino acids. The DNA for the CDR3 is TGTGCCAGCAGTTACTCGACGGGTCTCGAGCAGTACTTC. Residues: CASSYSTGLEQYF.

The gene calls are TRBV29-1 and TRBJ1-3; D remains unclear. The CDR3 extends over 14 amino acids. Germline V gene lookup returns CDR1 SQVTM and CDR2 ANQGSEA. V was cut by 4 bases and J by 0 bases, with 10 bases left in between. The CDR3 DNA reads TGCAGCGTTGTTGTTGGGCTCTCTGGAAACACCATATATTTT. Translated, it gives CSVVVGLSGNTIYF.

The chain has TRBV9 and TRBJ2-5, with D tentatively TRBD1 or TRBD2 (6 bases each). V lost 3 bases and J lost 1, with 13 bases in between. Per germline, CDR1 SGDLS and CDR2 YYNGEE. The CDR3 is 15 residues long. CDR3 sequence (DNA): TGTGCCAGCAGCGGCCCGGGGGCTTCCCAAGAGACCCAGTACTTC. Translating gives CASSGPGASQETQYF.

The chain couples TRBV4-1 to TRBJ1-1; D remains unclear. CDR3 length: 14 residues. Trimming stripped 4 bases from V and 5 bases from J, with 14 bases between. Germline CDR1 MGHRA, CDR2 YSYEKL. CDR3 sequence (DNA): TGCGCCAGCAGCCCGAGGTCCCAAGGTACTGAAGCTTTCTTT. It codes for CASSPRSQGTEAFF.

This chain joins TRBV24-1 and TRBJ2-5; TRBD2 agrees at 7 bases. The CDR3 has 15 residues. The ends lost 7 bases at V and 3 bases at J; junction bases unmatched: 10. Germline CDR1 and CDR2: KGHDR and SFDVKD. The CDR3 DNA follows: TGTGCCACCAGAAAAAAACTAGCGAAGAAAGAGACCCAGTACTTC. Translated, it gives CATRKKLAKKETQYF.

This chain joins TRBV30 and TRBJ2-7; 7 bases map to TRBD1. CDR3 length: 15 amino acids. Unmatched junction bases numbered 8, after V lost 0 bases and J lost 3 bases. CDR1 and CDR2 (germline): GTSNPN, SVGIG (reference sequence). CDR3: CAWSVRKAGGYEQYF. The DNA for the CDR3 is TGTGCCTGGAGTGTAAGGAAGGCAGGGGGCTACGAGCAGTACTTC.

The chain combines TRBV4-1 with TRBJ2-1; 12 nucleotides match TRBD2. Germline CDR1 and CDR2: MGHRA and YSYEKL. CDR3 length equals 17 residues. V lost 0 bases and J lost 6; bases outside the gene matches: 6. CDR3 loop: CASSQDPLAGGRNEQFF. In nucleotides, the CDR3 is TGCGCCAGCAGCCAAGATCCGCTAGCGGGGGGGCGCAATGAGCAGTTCTTC.

The chain has TRBV9 and TRBJ2-1; 7 positions agree with TRBD2. V lost 4 bases to trimming and J lost 1 base; unmatched junction nucleotides: 5. The CDR3 sequence is 15 residues long. Looked up from germline, CDR1 is SGDLS and CDR2 is YYNGEE. The CDR3 bases are TGTGCCAGCAGCCTCGGGGGGAAGTCCTACAATGAGCAGTTCTTC. It codes for CASSLGGKSYNEQFF.

V is TRBV9 and J is TRBJ2-7, with 10 bases matching TRBD2. Unmatched junction bases numbered 0, after V lost 0 bases and J lost 3 bases. This CDR3 region has 14 residues. In germline, CDR1 is SGDLS, CDR2 YYNGEE. In DNA form, the CDR3 reads TGTGCCAGCAGCGTAGCTAGCGGGGGCTACGAGCAGTACTTC. It translates to CASSVASGGYEQYF.

V usage is TRBV10-2 and J usage is TRBJ1-1, with D tentatively TRBD1 (6 bases). This CDR3 region has 14 residues. Germline V gives CDR1 WSHSY, CDR2 SAAADI. The V and J ends lost 4 bases and 7 bases respectively, with 16 bases between them. CDR3 residues: CASSGGGQLLEAFF. CDR3 coding DNA: TGCGCCAGCAGTGGAGGGGGGCAGTTACTTGAAGCTTTCTTT.

The V and J genes are TRBV19 and TRBJ2-5; a possible D gene is TRBD2 (5 bases). The germline CDR1 and CDR2 sequences are LNHDA and SQIVND (reference sequence). CDR3 length: 14 residues. V lost 3 bases and J 7 bases, leaving 15 bases between the germline ends. The DNA for the CDR3 is TGTGCCAGTAGTATCCCGGGATCCCAGGTGACCCAGTACTTC. This sequence encodes CASSIPGSQVTQYF. Full variable domain (outside the CDR3, taken from reference TRBV19 and TRBJ2-5): DGGITQSPKYLFRKEGQNVTLSCEQNLNHDAMYWYRQDPGQGLRLIYYSQIVNDFQKGDIAEGYSVSREKKESFPLTVTSAQKNPTAFYLCASSIPGSQVTQYFGPGTRLLVL.

This clone was counted only a few times. The chain uses TRBV11-2 and TRBJ1-1; D uncertain. V lost 4 bases and J lost 1, with 13 bases in between. From germline, CDR1 is SGHAT and CDR2 FQNNGV. This CDR3 has 15 amino acids. CDR3 protein: CASSSGGLRNTEAFF. The CDR3 DNA reads as TGTGCCAGCAGCTCTGGAGGGTTGCGGAACACTGAAGCTTTCTTT.

The chain employs TRBV20-1 and TRBJ2-1, with TRBD2 as a possible D gene (6 bases). Trimming removed 5 bases at V and 9 bases at J, with 8 bases between. Germline V gives CDR1 DFQATT, CDR2 SNEGSKA (reference sequence). CDR3 length equals 10 residues. CDR3 protein: CSASSVEQFF. The CDR3 coding sequence is TGCAGTGCTTCTAGCGTTGAGCAGTTCTTC.

The chain employs TRBV2 and TRBJ2-1; a possible D gene is TRBD2 (5 bases). V lost 4 bases and J lost 2, with 6 bases in between. Germline CDR1 SNHLY, CDR2 FYNNEI. The CDR3 is 13 residues long. CDR3 nucleotide sequence: TGTGCCAGCAGTGTAGCGACCTACAATGAGCAGTTCTTC. Its protein is CASSVATYNEQFF. Looking up the rest from reference TRBV2 and TRBJ2-1 gives the full variable domain: EPEVTQTPSHQVTQMGQEVILRCVPISNHLYFYWYRQILGQKVEFLVSFYNNEISEKSEIFDDQFSVERPDGSNFTLKIRSTKLEDSAMYFCASSVATYNEQFFGPGTRLTVL.

This chain connects TRBV7-2 to TRBJ2-3; 9 positions agree with TRBD2. Unmatched junction bases numbered 11, after V lost 1 base and J lost 6 bases. Germline V gives CDR1 SGHTA, CDR2 FQGNSA. The length of the CDR3 is 17 residues. CDR3 amino acids: CASSLGPGGRARDTQYF. As DNA, the CDR3 is TGTGCCAGCAGCTTAGGACCCGGCGGGAGGGCCAGGGATACGCAGTATTTT.